Detailed here is one T cell receptor (beta chain). Its antigen is currently unknown. The data belong to a study of cytomegalovirus exposure and HLA in healthy donors. Study-level results: As a later analysis revealed, the rate of TCR association differed by HLA locus, with DRB1 most and HLA-C fewest. There was a cluster of highly shared sequence variants that was likely a sequencing artifact.

A multiplex PCR was run with 60 Vbeta primers and 13 Jbeta primers. Original methodology: An analysis that came later counted approximately 76 million unique TCR beta chains, about 10 million shared. Sequencing was performed with immunoSEQ multiplex PCR; in TCRdb, only in-frame clones are kept and a portion is missing. For V, J and clone size, that table is used; D and trimming come from the DNA. The specimen's table records 96,000 or so clones. V shed 4 bases and J 1 base; nucleotides not matched to a gene: 3. CDR1 and CDR2 from the germline V gene are SGHAT and FQNNGV. The CDR3 runs 16 residues. The chain is built from TRBV11-2 and TRBJ2-5, with 13 bases that match TRBD2. The sample comprised PBMCs. The TCR was taken from a girl aged 10 to 17 in good health and CMV-seropositive. CDR3: CASSYGLAGVQETQYF. Here the CDR3 DNA reads TGTGCCAGCAGCTACGGACTAGCGGGGGTCCAAGAGACCCAGTACTTC.